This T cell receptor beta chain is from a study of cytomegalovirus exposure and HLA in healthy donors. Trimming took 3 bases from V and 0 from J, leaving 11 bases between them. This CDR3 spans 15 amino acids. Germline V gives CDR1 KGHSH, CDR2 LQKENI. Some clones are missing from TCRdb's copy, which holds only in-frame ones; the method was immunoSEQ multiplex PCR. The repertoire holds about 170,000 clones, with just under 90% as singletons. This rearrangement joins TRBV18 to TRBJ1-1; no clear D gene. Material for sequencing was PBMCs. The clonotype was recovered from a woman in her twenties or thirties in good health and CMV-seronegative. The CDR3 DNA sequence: TGTGCCAGCTCACCGGTGGGCAGTTTGAACACTGAAGCTTTCTTT. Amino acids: CASSPVGSLNTEAFF.